Each of the 9 T cell receptor beta chains below was sequenced from the same sample in a study of blood T cells in healthy people across ages (dated by TCRdb to between 2014 and 2017). The library came from 5' RACE. The data were produced on an Illumina HiSeq 2500. The second PCR ran for about 6 to 11 cycles and used a J-beta primer mix along with a sample-barcoded 5' primer. TCRdb applied fastp at Q25 and MiXCR to the public reads, then kept only in-frame beta chains. Rows are combined by CDR3 protein, so each entry shows the most common genes and DNA. The sample records roughly 830,000 distinct CDR3 sequences, around 62% of which are singletons. The ten largest clones represent roughly 25% of the sample. Sample: blood. These receptors were taken from a young man in good health.

The rearrangement joins TRBV6-6 to TRBJ1-2; unclear D gene. V lost 6 bases and J lost 6, with 5 bases in between. CDR3 length: 10 residues. CDR1 MNHNY and CDR2 SVGAGI come from the germline V gene (reference sequence). The CDR3 spells CASREDGYTF. The CDR3 nucleotides read TGTGCCAGCAGGGAAGATGGCTACACCTTC.

The chain is built from TRBV4-2 and TRBJ2-4, with D maybe TRBD2 (6 bases). The J call is in doubt because the DNA end fits TRBJ2-7 better. CDR3 length: 18 amino acids. The germline V gene has CDR1 LGHNA and CDR2 YNFKEQ. The CDR3 reads CASSQDQRGSLTRYEQYF. The DNA of the CDR3 is TGTGCCAGCAGCCAAGATCAACGGGGGTCCCTAACTAGATACGAGCAGTACTTC.

This clonotype has only a few counts. This chain uses TRBV6-2 or TRBV6-3 with TRBJ2-7; D is unclear. CDR3 length equals 11 residues. Trimming removed 5 bases from V and 3 bases from J, with 5 bases in between. Germline CDR1 is MNHEY and CDR2 is SVGEGT. The CDR3 sequence is CASSGIYEQYF. The CDR3 DNA is TGTGCCAGCAGTGGGATCTACGAGCAGTACTTC.

A few counts support this clonotype. The chain has TRBV12-3 or TRBV12-4 and TRBJ2-6; D is ambiguous. CDR3 length equals 14 residues. The V and J ends lost 3 bases and 4 bases respectively, with 7 bases between them. This chain's CDR3 is CASSFDPGANVLTF. CDR3 nucleotides: TGTGCCAGCAGTTTTGACCCGGGGGCCAACGTCCTGACTTTC.

This chain joins TRBV9 and TRBJ1-2; D unclear. V lost 4 bases and J lost 0, with 10 bases in between. Germline V gene lookup returns CDR1 SGDLS and CDR2 YYNGEE. There are 14 residues in the CDR3. CDR3 coding DNA: TGTGCCAGCAGCCCCCGATCTGCTAACTATGGCTACACCTTC. It specifies CASSPRSANYGYTF.

The gene calls are TRBV6-1 and TRBJ1-1, with 8 bases fitting TRBD1. With 8 bases clipped from V and 4 bases from J, the junction kept 6 bases outside the gene matches. Germline loops: CDR1 MNHNS, CDR2 SASEGT. This CDR3 has 13 residues. This CDR3 reads CASAWDRPTEAFF. The CDR3 DNA reads as TGTGCCAGCGCCTGGGACAGGCCCACTGAAGCTTTCTTT.

On this clonotype: At one end the junction does not follow the germline gene, possibly because of a read error. The genes are TRBV7-3 and TRBJ2-1; 9 bases agree with TRBD2. In germline, CDR1 is SGHTA, CDR2 FQGTGA. The CDR3 covers 15 residues. The CDR3 reads CAGSSKRGAPNEQFF. The DNA for the CDR3 is TGTGCCGGCAGCTCGAAGCGGGGGGCGCCTAATGAGCAGTTCTTC.

The chain couples TRBV5-1 to TRBJ2-7; D unresolved. Germline values: CDR1 SGHRS, CDR2 YFSETQ. The CDR3 runs to 16 residues. With 4 bases removed from V and 0 bases from J, the gap between germline ends came to 17 bases. In nucleotides, the CDR3 is TGCGCCAGCAGCCCGGGCGGCGTAATAAGCTCCTACGAGCAGTACTTC. It encodes CASSPGGVISSYEQYF. The complete variable domain, with remaining parts taken from reference TRBV5-1 and TRBJ2-7, reads KAGVTQTPRYLIKTRGQQVTLSCSPISGHRSVSWYQQTPGQGLQFLFEYFSETQRNKGNFPGRFSGRQFSNSRSEMNVSTLELGDSALYLCASSPGGVISSYEQYFGPGTRLTVT.

This sequence joins TRBV7-9 and TRBJ2-5; weak D call: TRBD1 (5 bases). Germline-derived CDR1 and CDR2 are SEHNR and FQNEAQ (reference sequence). V shed 3 bases and J shed 6 bases, with 11 bases lying between them. This CDR3 has 13 residues. The CDR3 nucleotides are TGTGCCAGCAGCTTCAGCAGGGAAAAGACCCAGTACTTC. Protein product: CASSFSREKTQYF. Drawing the rest from reference TRBV7-9 and TRBJ2-5, the complete variable domain is DTGVSQNPRHKITKRGQNVTFRCDPISEHNRLYWYRQTLGQGPEFLTYFQNEAQLEKSRLLSDRFSAERPKGSFSTLEIQRTEQGDSAMYLCASSFSREKTQYFGPGTRLLVL.